This entry concerns a single TCR beta chain. Its antigen remains unidentified. The record originates from a study of chemoradiotherapy in HPV16-positive cancers. Study context: A couple of HPV16-positive patients' cells yielded candidate HPV-specific clones and common motifs.

General study findings and limits: HPV-responsive T-cell expansion during chemoradiotherapy was linked to improved recurrence-free survival in HPV16-positive patients.

Method: immunoSEQ multiplex PCR; TCRdb's copy keeps in-frame clones and lacks some. The sample holds about 2,200 clones, 65% to 70% seen once. The V and J ends lost 5 bases and 8 bases respectively, with 13 bases between them. The CDR3 is made up of 13 amino acids. CDR1 is SGHNT, CDR2 YENEEA, per germline. This clonotype was sampled from a human donor with HPV-associated anogenital cancer. The sequencing here drew on tumor tissue, taken from a patient who underwent chemoradiotherapy. The V gene is TRBV11-3, the J gene TRBJ2-1; D is undetermined. CDR3 sequence: CASSPRAVDEQFF. As DNA, the CDR3 is TGTGCCAGCAGCCCAAGGGCGGTGGATGAGCAGTTCTTC.